Reported below is one T cell receptor (beta chain). Its antigen is undetermined. Other DNA sequences in this specimen translate into the identical CDR3. Assay: immunoSEQ multiplex PCR; the TCRdb copy retains only in-frame clones and omits some. The table records under 70,000 clones, over 85% of them present only once. This sample is part of a study of chemoradiotherapy in HPV16-positive cancers. Across the whole study: Candidate HPV-specific clones and shared TCR motifs came from two HPV16-positive patients. Overall study findings and caveats: Non-HPV-specific T cells did not expand in tumors during treatment, whereas candidate HPV-specific clones and E7-related motifs did. The functional HPV-specific definition rests on just a couple of HPV16-positive patients.

Repertoires were sampled repeatedly during chemoradiotherapy. CDR3 length equals 12 residues. Germline CDR1 is KGHSH and CDR2 is LQKENI. Trimming removed 3 bases from V and 1 base from J, with 3 bases in between. This chain uses TRBV18 with TRBJ1-1; D gene unclear. The sequencing used blood, collected from a patient who underwent chemoradiotherapy. The TCR comes from a human donor with HPV-associated anogenital cancer. The CDR3 reads CASSPRNTEAFF. DNA of the CDR3: TGTGCCAGCTCACCCAGGAACACTGAAGCTTTCTTT.